The present entry profiles one T cell receptor beta chain with its context. Authors' methods: Quantification of nucleated cells was approximated via reference gene primer amplification. Libraries were prepared by immunoSEQ multiplex PCR; TCRdb keeps only in-frame clonotypes and omits some of them. V, J and clone size reflect that table, while D and trimming were determined from the DNA. The data hold approximately 210,000 clones, with 80% to 90% observed a single time. Between the trimmed V and J ends, which lost 6 bases and 4 bases, there was a span of 20 bases. The CDR3 is made up of 16 amino acids. Germline V CDR1 and CDR2: SNHLY, FYNNEI. This specimen comes from a study of blood T cell repertoires in COVID-19. About the study: T cells, B-cell-depleted T cells, or PBMCs supplied cDNA or gDNA.

This receptor was obtained from a man aged 25 to 40 with active or convalescent COVID-19. V gene TRBV2 combines with J gene TRBJ2-3, with D possibly being TRBD2 (6 bases). Material: peripheral blood. CDR3 loop: CASRMVWGDEADTQYF. The CDR3 DNA sequence: TGTGCCAGCAGGATGGTTTGGGGGGATGAGGCAGATACGCAGTATTTT.